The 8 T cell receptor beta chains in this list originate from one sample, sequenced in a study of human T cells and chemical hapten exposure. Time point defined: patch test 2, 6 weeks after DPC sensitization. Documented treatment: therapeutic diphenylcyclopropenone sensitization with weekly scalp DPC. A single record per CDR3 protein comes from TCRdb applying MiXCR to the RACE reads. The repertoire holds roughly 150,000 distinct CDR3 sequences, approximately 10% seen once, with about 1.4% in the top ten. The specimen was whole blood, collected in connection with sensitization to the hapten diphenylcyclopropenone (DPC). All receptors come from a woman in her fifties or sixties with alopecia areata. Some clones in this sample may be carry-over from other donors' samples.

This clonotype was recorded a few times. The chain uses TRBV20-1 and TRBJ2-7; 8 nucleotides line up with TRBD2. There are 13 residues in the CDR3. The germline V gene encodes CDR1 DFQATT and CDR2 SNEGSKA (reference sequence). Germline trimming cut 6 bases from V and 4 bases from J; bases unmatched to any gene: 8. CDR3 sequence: CSAAPGGLYEQYF. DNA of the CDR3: TGCAGTGCAGCACCGGGAGGGCTGTACGAGCAGTACTTC.

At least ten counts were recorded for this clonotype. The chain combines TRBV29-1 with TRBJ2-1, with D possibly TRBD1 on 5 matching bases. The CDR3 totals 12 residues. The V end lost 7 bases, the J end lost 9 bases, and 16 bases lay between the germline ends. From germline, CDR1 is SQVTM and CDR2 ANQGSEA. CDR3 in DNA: TGCAGCGCTTCCGGTGAAGGGGCTGAGCAGTTCTTC. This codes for CSASGEGAEQFF.

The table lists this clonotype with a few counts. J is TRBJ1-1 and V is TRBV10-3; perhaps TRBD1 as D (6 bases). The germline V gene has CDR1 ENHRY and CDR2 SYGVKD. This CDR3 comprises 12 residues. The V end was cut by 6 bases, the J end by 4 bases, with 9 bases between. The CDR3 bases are TGTGCCATCAGCCAGGGGCCCACTGAAGCTTTCTTT. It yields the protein CAISQGPTEAFF.

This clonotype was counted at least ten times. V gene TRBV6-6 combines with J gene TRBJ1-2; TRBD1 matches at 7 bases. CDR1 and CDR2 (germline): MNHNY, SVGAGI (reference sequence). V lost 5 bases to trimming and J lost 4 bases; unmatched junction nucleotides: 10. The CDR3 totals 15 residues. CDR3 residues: CASSRTEGARYGYTF. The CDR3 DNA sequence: TGTGCCAGCAGTCGTACAGAGGGGGCTCGCTATGGCTACACCTTC.

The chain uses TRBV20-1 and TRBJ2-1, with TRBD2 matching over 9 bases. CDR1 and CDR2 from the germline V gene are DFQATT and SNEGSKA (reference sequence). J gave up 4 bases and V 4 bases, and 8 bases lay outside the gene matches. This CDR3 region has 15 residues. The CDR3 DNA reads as TGCAGTGCTACCGGGGGCGGGAGGGCATACAATGAGCAGTTCTTC. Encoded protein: CSATGGGRAYNEQFF.

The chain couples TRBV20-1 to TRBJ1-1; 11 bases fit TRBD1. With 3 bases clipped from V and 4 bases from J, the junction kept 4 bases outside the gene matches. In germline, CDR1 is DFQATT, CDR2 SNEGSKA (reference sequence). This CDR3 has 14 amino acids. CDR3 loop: CSASVGQGGTEAFF. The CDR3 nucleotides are TGCAGTGCTAGTGTGGGACAGGGGGGCACTGAAGCTTTCTTT.

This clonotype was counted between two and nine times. CDR3 residues: CSVSPGRGQPQHF. DNA of the CDR3: TGCAGCGTTTCTCCGGGAAGAGGGCAGCCCCAGCATTTT. The chain links TRBV29-1 to TRBJ1-5; D call uncertain. Germline V gene sequence: CDR1 SQVTM, CDR2 ANQGSEA. This CDR3 comprises 13 residues. The V end lost 5 bases, the J end lost 7 bases, and 15 bases lay between the germline ends. Filled out from reference TRBV29-1 and TRBJ1-5, the complete variable domain reads SAVISQKPSRDICQRGTSLTIQCQVDSQVTMMFWYRQQPGQSLTLIATANQGSEATYESGFVIDKFPISRPNLTFSTLTVSNMSPEDSSIYLCSVSPGRGQPQHFGDGTRLSIL.

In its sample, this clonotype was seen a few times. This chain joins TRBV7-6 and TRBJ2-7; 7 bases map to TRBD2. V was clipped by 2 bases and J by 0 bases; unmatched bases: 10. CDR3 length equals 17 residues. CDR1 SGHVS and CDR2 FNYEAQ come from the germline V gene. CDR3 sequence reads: CASSLKGWRGFSYEQYF. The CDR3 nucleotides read TGTGCCAGCAGCTTAAAAGGATGGCGGGGGTTCTCCTACGAGCAGTACTTC.